This is a list of T cell receptor beta chains from one sample in a study of T cells in narcolepsy. This table comes from immunoSEQ multiplex PCR, and its TCRdb copy is limited to in-frame clones, with some not included. Of about 31,000 clones in the sample, around 78% were seen once. Sequencing was carried out using CD45RA- memory CD4+ T cells from PBMCs. The receptors were sampled from a human donor with narcolepsy. Each CDR3 is given with its conserved first and last residue. A D gene is named only where the DNA matches it firmly. Clone size is not always given. Where it is, it says once, few, many or a class for expanded clones.

J,size,D,V,DNA,CDR3
TRBJ2-5,NA,TRBD2,TRBV5-1,TGCGCCAGCAGGCGCAGCGGGGGTCAAGAGACCCAGTACTTC,CASRRSGGQETQYF
TRBJ2-5,NA,NA,TRBV4-1,TGCGCCAGCAGCCAAGATGGGGCCGGCGAGACCCAGTACTTC,CASSQDGAGETQYF
TRBJ2-3,few,NA,TRBV5-1,TGCGCCAGCAGTTCCGGCCTTACGGGGAGCACAGATACGCAGTATTTT,CASSSGLTGSTDTQYF
TRBJ2-5,NA,TRBD1,TRBV6-5,TGTGCCAGCAGCCGGACAGGGGGTTTGAAAGAGACCCAGTACTTC,CASSRTGGLKETQYF
TRBJ2-2,NA,NA,TRBV5-5,TGTGCCAGCAGCTTTAGCGACCGGGAGCTGTTTTTT,CASSFSDRELFF
TRBJ2-2,NA,TRBD2,TRBV11-1,TGTGCCAGCAGCTTCTCGGGGGGGCGAATAAGGACCGGGGAGCTGTTTTTT,CASSFSGGRIRTGELFF
TRBJ2-1,NA,NA,TRBV14,TGTGCCAGCAGCCAAGCTGGCGGGAACTACAATGAGCAGTTCTTC,CASSQAGGNYNEQFF
TRBJ2-1,NA,TRBD1,TRBV29-1,TGCAGCGGAGGGCCGGGACAGGGGCGCAATGAGCAGTTCTTC,CSGGPGQGRNEQFF
TRBJ2-1,NA,NA,TRBV9,TGTGCCAGCAGCGTAGCTGCGCGGGATGAGCAGTTCTTC,CASSVAARDEQFF
TRBJ2-7,once,NA,TRBV15,TGTGCCACCAGCAGGGTCAGGGGCTACGAGCAGTACTTC,CATSRVRGYEQYF